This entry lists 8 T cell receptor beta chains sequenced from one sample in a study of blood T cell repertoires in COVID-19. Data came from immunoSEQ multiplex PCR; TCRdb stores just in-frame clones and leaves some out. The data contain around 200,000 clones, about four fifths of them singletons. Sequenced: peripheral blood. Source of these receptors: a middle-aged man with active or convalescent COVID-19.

The CDR3 sequence: CASRPGQGAWNEQFF. Written as DNA, the CDR3 is TGTGCCAGCAGACCCGGACAGGGGGCTTGGAATGAGCAGTTCTTC. J is TRBJ2-1 and V is TRBV6-5, with 11 bases aligning to TRBD1. The germline V gene encodes CDR1 MNHEY and CDR2 SVGAGI. The ends lost 6 bases at V and 7 bases at J; junction bases unmatched: 8. The CDR3 is 15 residues long.

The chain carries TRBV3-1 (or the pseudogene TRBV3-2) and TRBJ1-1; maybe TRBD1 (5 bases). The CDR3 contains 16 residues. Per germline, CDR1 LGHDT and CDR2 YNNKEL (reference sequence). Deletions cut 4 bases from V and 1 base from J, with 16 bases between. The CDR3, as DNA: TGTGCCAGCAGCCTTCTCTTGGGGGGTAGGAACACTGAAGCTTTCTTT. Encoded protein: CASSLLLGGRNTEAFF.

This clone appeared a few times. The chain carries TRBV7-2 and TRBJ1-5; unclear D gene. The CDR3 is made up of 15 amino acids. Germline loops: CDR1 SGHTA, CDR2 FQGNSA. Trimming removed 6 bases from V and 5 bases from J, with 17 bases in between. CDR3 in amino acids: CASSPTEGYYQPQHF. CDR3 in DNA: TGTGCCAGCAGTCCGACGGAGGGCTACTATCAGCCCCAGCATTTT.

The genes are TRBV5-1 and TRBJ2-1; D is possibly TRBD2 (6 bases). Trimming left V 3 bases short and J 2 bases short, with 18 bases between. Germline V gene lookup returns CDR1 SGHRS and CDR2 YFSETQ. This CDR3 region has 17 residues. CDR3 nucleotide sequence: TGCGCCAGCAGCTACCTCTCGGGCGGGGATACCTACAATGAGCAGTTCTTC. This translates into CASSYLSGGDTYNEQFF.

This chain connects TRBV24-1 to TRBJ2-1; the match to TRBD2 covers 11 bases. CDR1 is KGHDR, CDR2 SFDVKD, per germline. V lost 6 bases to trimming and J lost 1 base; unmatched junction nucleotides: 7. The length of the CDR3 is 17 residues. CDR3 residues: CATSSTSGVRSYNEQFF. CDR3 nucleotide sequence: TGTGCCACCAGTTCGACTAGCGGGGTAAGGTCCTACAATGAGCAGTTCTTC.

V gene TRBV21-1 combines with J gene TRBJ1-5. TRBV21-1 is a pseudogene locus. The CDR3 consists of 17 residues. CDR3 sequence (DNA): TGTGCCAGCAGCAAAGGAACTTGTCGTTATATCAATCAGCCCCAGCATTTT. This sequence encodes CASSKGTCRYINQPQHF.

In DNA form, the CDR3 reads TGTGCCATCAGTGAGCGACAGGGGTACACCGGGGAGCTGTTTTTT. It yields the protein CAISERQGYTGELFF. The J gene is TRBJ2-2, the V gene TRBV10-3; 8 bases line up with TRBD1. The CDR3 has 15 residues. The junction had 2 bases not matched to a gene; V was cut back by 2 bases and J by 3 bases. Germline V gene lookup returns CDR1 ENHRY and CDR2 SYGVKD.

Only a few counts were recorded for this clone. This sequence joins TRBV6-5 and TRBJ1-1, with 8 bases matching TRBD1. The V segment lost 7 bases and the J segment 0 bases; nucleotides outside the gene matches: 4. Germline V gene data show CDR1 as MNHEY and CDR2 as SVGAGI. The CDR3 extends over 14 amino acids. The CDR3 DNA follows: TGTGCCAGCACCCTGGACAGGGTGAACACTGAAGCTTTCTTT. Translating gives CASTLDRVNTEAFF.